These T cell receptor beta chains were read from a single sample in a study of cytomegalovirus exposure and HLA in healthy donors. The data were produced by immunoSEQ multiplex PCR, yet TCRdb's version contains in-frame clones alone and is incomplete. The table records under 200,000 clones, 68% of them present only once. Sequencing was performed on PBMCs. The origin of the receptors is a man aged 50 or older in good health and CMV-seronegative. CDR3s include the opening cysteine and the closing phenylalanine or tryptophan. Fields, in order: V gene, D gene, clone size, J gene, CDR3 protein, CDR3 DNA. D genes are given only for firm matches. Not every row has a clone size; where given, it reads once, few, many or a size class.

>TRBV6-5|NA|NA|TRBJ1-5
CASSDTGLGPQPQHF
TGTGCCAGCAGCGACACAGGGTTGGGGCCTCAGCCCCAGCATTTT
>TRBV10-3|NA|few|TRBJ1-5
CAISESPGGQPQHF
TGTGCCATCAGTGAGTCGCCGGGGGGTCAGCCCCAGCATTTT
>TRBV5-5|TRBD1|NA|TRBJ1-1
CASSLIAGGITEAFF
TGTGCCAGCAGCTTGATCGCAGGGGGCATCACTGAAGCTTTCTTT
>TRBV6-1|TRBD1|NA|TRBJ1-4
CASSSTGIEDEKLFF
TGTGCCAGCAGCTCGACAGGGATTGAGGATGAAAAACTGTTTTTT
>TRBV6-1|TRBD1|few|TRBJ1-2
CASIFRDRGDYGYTF
TGTGCCAGCATTTTCCGGGACAGGGGAGACTATGGCTACACCTTC
>TRBV19|NA|NA|TRBJ2-7
CASRPASGDSPYEQYF
TGTGCCAGTAGACCAGCCTCGGGGGACTCCCCCTACGAGCAGTACTTC
>TRBV6-5|TRBD2|once|TRBJ2-7
CASSYSGLAGEYEQYF
TGTGCCAGCAGTTACTCCGGACTAGCGGGGGAGTACGAGCAGTACTTC
>TRBV7-9|TRBD1|once|TRBJ1-1
CASSLNPGQGKAFF
TGTGCCAGCAGCTTAAATCCGGGACAGGGGAAAGCTTTCTTT
>TRBV15|TRBD1|NA|TRBJ2-7
CATSPGGTGKGEQYF
TGTGCCACCAGCCCGGGCGGGACAGGGAAGGGCGAGCAGTACTTC
>TRBV6-5|NA|NA|TRBJ2-7
CATRNLTGQYF
TGTGCCACCCGGAACCTGACGGGGCAGTACTTC
>TRBV10-1|TRBD2|NA|TRBJ2-1
CASSEGGGASNEQFF
TGCGCCAGCAGTGAAGGCGGGGGGGCTTCAAATGAGCAGTTCTTC
>TRBV7-2|TRBD2|NA|TRBJ2-7
CASSLAAGVGYEQYF
TGTGCCAGCAGCTTAGCGGCGGGGGTCGGATACGAGCAGTACTTC
>TRBV7-9|TRBD2|NA|TRBJ2-7
CASSLPSGGARYEQYF
TGTGCCAGCAGCTTACCTAGCGGGGGGGCTAGGTACGAGCAGTACTTC
>TRBV5-1|NA|NA|TRBJ1-5
CASSLSGQPQHF
TGCGCCAGCAGCTTGAGTGGCCAGCCCCAGCATTTT
>TRBV29-1|NA|NA|TRBJ1-2
CSVDRGTEGYTF
TGCAGCGTGGACCGCGGGACGGAGGGCTACACCTTC
>TRBV2|TRBD2|NA|TRBJ2-4
CASSGLAGDALAKNIQYF
TGTGCCAGCAGTGGGCTAGCGGGGGATGCTCTAGCCAAAAACATTCAGTACTTC
>TRBV2|TRBD2|NA|TRBJ2-3
CASRGGRRSTDTQYF
TGTGCCAGCAGGGGGGGGAGGCGGAGCACAGATACGCAGTATTTT
>TRBV7-2|TRBD2|NA|TRBJ2-7
CASSIGSGVLYEQYF
TGTGCCAGCAGCATAGGTAGCGGGGTCCTCTACGAGCAGTACTTC
>TRBV7-2|NA|NA|TRBJ2-7
CASSLVTTTRVEQYF
TGTGCCAGCAGCTTAGTGACTACCACAAGGGTAGAGCAGTACTTC
>TRBV7-8|NA|NA|TRBJ1-2
CASSLDGNYGYTF
TGTGCCAGCAGCTTAGATGGCAATTATGGCTACACCTTC
>TRBV7-2|NA|NA|TRBJ1-1
CASSLQGGGTEAFF
TGTGCCAGCAGCTTACAGGGAGGGGGCACTGAAGCTTTCTTT
>TRBV14|TRBD1|NA|TRBJ1-1
CASSQVGRGVTEAFF
TGTGCCAGCAGCCAAGTCGGCAGGGGGGTCACTGAAGCTTTCTTT
>TRBV13|NA|NA|TRBJ2-3
CASSPRWGVPSTQYF
TGTGCCAGCAGCCCTCGGTGGGGGGTACCGAGTACGCAGTATTTT
>TRBV5-1|TRBD1|NA|TRBJ2-2
CASSLSGGVGELFF
TGCGCCAGCAGCTTGTCAGGGGGCGTCGGGGAGCTGTTTTTT
>TRBV28|NA|NA|TRBJ2-2
CASSLEGQGRELFF
TGTGCCAGCAGCCTCGAGGGGCAGGGGAGGGAGCTGTTTTTT
>TRBV6-1|TRBD2|once|TRBJ2-3
CASSVTSGGMADTQYF
TGTGCCAGCAGTGTAACTAGCGGGGGGATGGCAGATACGCAGTATTTT
>TRBV19|NA|NA|TRBJ1-2
CASSMGSSYGYTF
TGTGCCAGTAGTATGGGCAGCTCCTATGGCTACACCTTC
>TRBV6-6|NA|NA|TRBJ2-3
CASGQLDTQYF
TGTGCCAGCGGACAATTAGATACGCAGTATTTT
>TRBV11-2|NA|NA|TRBJ1-1
CASSLRPSGTEAFF
TGTGCCAGCAGCCTTAGACCTTCGGGCACTGAAGCTTTCTTT
>TRBV2|NA|NA|TRBJ1-6
CASGREDYNSPLHF
TGTGCCAGCGGGCGGGAGGACTATAATTCACCCCTCCACTTT
>TRBV28|TRBD1|few|TRBJ2-5
CASRKYQGAPQETQYF
TGTGCCAGCAGAAAATACCAGGGGGCCCCCCAAGAGACCCAGTACTTC
>TRBV4-2|NA|NA|TRBJ1-2
CASSQEGATLSNYGYTF
TGTGCCAGCAGCCAAGAGGGAGCGACCCTCTCTAACTATGGCTACACCTTC
>TRBV19|NA|NA|TRBJ1-3
CASSIVGSSGNTIYF
TGTGCCAGTAGTATCGTGGGCTCCTCTGGAAACACCATATATTTT
>TRBV28|TRBD1|NA|TRBJ1-1
CASSLQGDSTEAFF
TGTGCCAGCAGTCTACAGGGGGATAGCACTGAAGCTTTCTTT
>TRBV4-2|NA|NA|TRBJ1-4
CASSQDTGKAGEKLFF
TGTGCCAGCAGCCAAGATACGGGGAAGGCCGGGGAAAAACTGTTTTTT
>TRBV7-9|NA|NA|TRBJ1-2
CASSLGVQGGFYGYTF
TGTGCCAGCAGCTTAGGCGTCCAGGGAGGCTTCTATGGCTACACCTTC
>TRBV6-1|NA|NA|TRBJ2-3
CASRRGGSTDTQYF
TGTGCCAGCAGGAGGGGGGGGAGCACAGATACGCAGTATTTT
>TRBV4-3|NA|few|TRBJ2-1
CASSQGTVDNEQFF
TGCGCCAGCAGCCAAGGGACAGTTGACAATGAGCAGTTCTTC
>TRBV7-9|TRBD1|NA|TRBJ2-7
CASSPLPGQENSYEQYF
TGTGCCAGCAGCCCACTACCGGGACAGGAAAACTCCTACGAGCAGTACTTC
>TRBV5-8|NA|few|TRBJ1-1
CASRKRGGVGSTEAFF
TGTGCCAGCAGAAAGAGAGGGGGGGTGGGAAGCACTGAAGCTTTCTTT